A selection of T cell receptor beta chains follows, all from one sample in a study of T cell repertoires in cytomegalovirus infection. Via MiXCR, TCRdb re-called the reads, giving one row per CDR3 protein. Among about 260,000 distinct CDR3 sequences, around 15% were seen once, and the ten largest hold roughly 8.9%. The source material was PBMCs. Receptor source: a human donor in good health (CMV status not recorded). Some clones in this sample may be carry-over from other donors' samples. CDR3s include the opening cysteine and the closing phenylalanine or tryptophan. D genes are given only for firm matches. Some rows have no size entry. The others give once, few or many, or a class for an expanded clone.

clone_size: -; j_call: TRBJ1-1; d_call: -; v_call: TRBV7-9; cdr3_nt: TGTGCCAGCAGCTTAGAGGGATACCCTGAAGCTTTCTTT; cdr3_aa: CASSLEGYPEAFF
clone_size: few; j_call: TRBJ1-1; d_call: -; v_call: TRBV7-9; cdr3_nt: TGTGCCAGCAGCTTAGACCCAACGGGGAACACTGAAGCTTTCTTT; cdr3_aa: CASSLDPTGNTEAFF
clone_size: few; j_call: TRBJ1-2; d_call: -; v_call: TRBV28; cdr3_nt: TGTGCCAGCAGCCTACTTGTGGGCTGGGACGGCTACACCTTC; cdr3_aa: CASSLLVGWDGYTF
clone_size: -; j_call: TRBJ1-2; d_call: TRBD1; v_call: TRBV2; cdr3_nt: TGTGCCAGCAGTGAAGGCGGGACAGGGGGCATGTTGGGCTATGGCTACACCTTC; cdr3_aa: CASSEGGTGGMLGYGYTF
clone_size: -; j_call: TRBJ1-2; d_call: TRBD1; v_call: TRBV28; cdr3_nt: TGTGCCAGCAGTATCCGGGACAGTAAGCGGTATGGCTACACCTTC; cdr3_aa: CASSIRDSKRYGYTF
clone_size: -; j_call: TRBJ2-1; d_call: TRBD2; v_call: TRBV12-3/TRBV12-4; cdr3_nt: TGTGCCAGCAGCCTAACTAGCGGAAGAGGATTTGGGCAGTTCTTC; cdr3_aa: CASSLTSGRGFGQFF
clone_size: many; j_call: TRBJ1-2; d_call: -; v_call: TRBV28; cdr3_nt: TGTGCCAGCAGTTTCTTTCGGGACCCCTTAATACCTGGCTACACCTTC; cdr3_aa: CASSFFRDPLIPGYTF
clone_size: -; j_call: TRBJ2-3; d_call: -; v_call: TRBV2; cdr3_nt: TGTGCCAGCAGTTATCTCGAAAAAAGGGCGTATTTT; cdr3_aa: CASSYLEKRAYF
clone_size: few; j_call: TRBJ1-5; d_call: -; v_call: TRBV15; cdr3_nt: TGTGCCACCAGCAACCAGCTCAATCAGCCCCAGCATTTT; cdr3_aa: CATSNQLNQPQHF
clone_size: many; j_call: TRBJ2-3; d_call: -; v_call: TRBV7-9; cdr3_nt: TGTGCCAGCAGCCGACTGATGGAGGACACAGATACGCAGTATTTT; cdr3_aa: CASSRLMEDTDTQYF
clone_size: many; j_call: TRBJ2-1; d_call: TRBD2; v_call: TRBV20-1; cdr3_nt: TGCAGTGCTCAGCGGGGGAGCTCCTACAATGAGCAGTTCTTC; cdr3_aa: CSAQRGSSYNEQFF
clone_size: many; j_call: TRBJ2-3; d_call: -; v_call: TRBV5-1; cdr3_nt: TGCGCCAGCAGCTTGGATCTGCTCACAGATACGCAGTATTTT; cdr3_aa: CASSLDLLTDTQYF
clone_size: many; j_call: TRBJ1-2; d_call: -; v_call: TRBV12-3/TRBV12-4; cdr3_nt: TGTGCCAGCAGGAGGCAATTGGGGGGCTACACCTTC; cdr3_aa: CASRRQLGGYTF
clone_size: -; j_call: TRBJ1-1; d_call: -; v_call: TRBV7-3; cdr3_nt: TGTGCCAGCAGCCCCGGGATTCCGAACACTGAAGCTTTCTTT; cdr3_aa: CASSPGIPNTEAFF
clone_size: -; j_call: TRBJ2-3; d_call: -; v_call: TRBV20-1; cdr3_nt: TGCAGTGCTGAGGAAAGAAGCACAGATACGCAGTATTTT; cdr3_aa: CSAEERSTDTQYF
clone_size: many; j_call: TRBJ1-2; d_call: TRBD1; v_call: TRBV7-2; cdr3_nt: TGTGCCAGCAGCCCGGGGACAGGGCTCCCGGGCGGCTACACCTTC; cdr3_aa: CASSPGTGLPGGYTF
clone_size: many; j_call: TRBJ2-2; d_call: -; v_call: TRBV15; cdr3_nt: TGTGCCACCAAAGAGGGGGAGCAAAACACCGGGGAGCTGTTTTTT; cdr3_aa: CATKEGEQNTGELFF
clone_size: many; j_call: TRBJ2-7; d_call: TRBD1; v_call: TRBV5-1; cdr3_nt: TGCGCCAGCAGCGGGACAGGAGGACCTACCTACGAGCAGTACTTC; cdr3_aa: CASSGTGGPTYEQYF
clone_size: many; j_call: TRBJ1-1; d_call: -; v_call: TRBV25-1; cdr3_nt: TGTGCCAGCAGGCGAACTTGGAACACTGAAGCTTTCTTT; cdr3_aa: CASRRTWNTEAFF
clone_size: -; j_call: TRBJ2-2; d_call: -; v_call: TRBV29-1; cdr3_nt: TGCAGCGTGGACACCTCGAACACCGAGGAGCTGTTTTTT; cdr3_aa: CSVDTSNTEELFF
clone_size: few; j_call: TRBJ2-2; d_call: -; v_call: TRBV11-2; cdr3_nt: TGTGCCAGCAGCTTTACCACAGGCAGCCCTGAGCTGTTTTTT; cdr3_aa: CASSFTTGSPELFF
clone_size: -; j_call: TRBJ1-2; d_call: -; v_call: TRBV3-1; cdr3_nt: TGTGCCAGCAGCCAACCCCGCCGGGGGGCTCGGGGCTACACCTTC; cdr3_aa: CASSQPRRGARGYTF
clone_size: -; j_call: TRBJ2-1; d_call: -; v_call: TRBV6-1; cdr3_nt: TGTGCCACCAGGGGAAGCCAGAAGAATGAGCAGTTCTTC; cdr3_aa: CATRGSQKNEQFF
clone_size: few; j_call: TRBJ2-1; d_call: TRBD2; v_call: TRBV20-1; cdr3_nt: TGCAGTGGGCTAGCGGGTAACAATGAGCAGTTCTTC; cdr3_aa: CSGLAGNNEQFF
clone_size: -; j_call: TRBJ2-3; d_call: TRBD1; v_call: TRBV6-6; cdr3_nt: TGTGCCAGCAGGATTAAGACAGGGGGCTCGACAGATACGCAGTATTTT; cdr3_aa: CASRIKTGGSTDTQYF
clone_size: few; j_call: TRBJ2-4; d_call: -; v_call: TRBV7-2; cdr3_nt: TGTGCCAGCAGCTTACCCAAAAACATTCAGTACTTC; cdr3_aa: CASSLPKNIQYF
clone_size: few; j_call: TRBJ2-3; d_call: -; v_call: TRBV5-1; cdr3_nt: TGCGCCAGCAGCTTGGTCATGGCAGATACGCAGTATTTT; cdr3_aa: CASSLVMADTQYF
clone_size: many; j_call: TRBJ1-6; d_call: TRBD1; v_call: TRBV10-3; cdr3_nt: TGTGCCATCAGTGACCAGGGGGCGATTTCACCCCTCCACTTT; cdr3_aa: CAISDQGAISPLHF
clone_size: many; j_call: TRBJ1-2; d_call: -; v_call: TRBV7-2; cdr3_nt: TGTGCCAGCAGCTTATCAGCTAACTATGGCTACACCTTC; cdr3_aa: CASSLSANYGYTF
clone_size: -; j_call: TRBJ2-7; d_call: -; v_call: TRBV19; cdr3_nt: TGTGCCACCTCCGGGGGGCGACGGGGCTACGAGCAGTACTTC; cdr3_aa: CATSGGRRGYEQYF
clone_size: -; j_call: TRBJ2-1; d_call: -; v_call: TRBV29-1; cdr3_nt: TGCAGCGCCGAGGAAGGAAATTACAATGAGCAGTTCTTC; cdr3_aa: CSAEEGNYNEQFF
clone_size: few; j_call: TRBJ2-1; d_call: -; v_call: TRBV20-1; cdr3_nt: TGCAGTGCTAGCAACCTAGTAGGTGTCAATGAGCAGTTCTTC; cdr3_aa: CSASNLVGVNEQFF
clone_size: -; j_call: TRBJ2-7; d_call: -; v_call: TRBV29-1; cdr3_nt: TGCAGCGTCTCGCCTAGCGCCTACGAGCAGTACTTC; cdr3_aa: CSVSPSAYEQYF
clone_size: many; j_call: TRBJ2-7; d_call: -; v_call: TRBV7-6; cdr3_nt: TGTGCCAGCAGCGCACAGGGTGAGACCTACGAGCAGTACTTC; cdr3_aa: CASSAQGETYEQYF
clone_size: many; j_call: TRBJ2-2; d_call: -; v_call: TRBV12-3/TRBV12-4; cdr3_nt: TGTGCCAGCAGTTTAGAGGACAGACCGGGCACCGGGGAGCTGTTTTTT; cdr3_aa: CASSLEDRPGTGELFF
clone_size: few; j_call: TRBJ2-1; d_call: -; v_call: TRBV20-1; cdr3_nt: TGCAGTGCCACAGACATCACCAGGTCCTACAATGAGCAGTTCTTC; cdr3_aa: CSATDITRSYNEQFF
clone_size: few; j_call: TRBJ1-1; d_call: -; v_call: TRBV28; cdr3_nt: TGTGCCACCGAAAGACCGGGACAACGGAACACTGAAGCTTTCTTT; cdr3_aa: CATERPGQRNTEAFF
clone_size: -; j_call: TRBJ2-7; d_call: -; v_call: TRBV14; cdr3_nt: TGTGCCAGCAGCGTGACAGCCTACGAGCAGTACTTC; cdr3_aa: CASSVTAYEQYF
clone_size: many; j_call: TRBJ1-2; d_call: -; v_call: TRBV7-2; cdr3_nt: TGTGCCAGCGTGGGCGGTCCTAACTATGGCTACACCTTC; cdr3_aa: CASVGGPNYGYTF
clone_size: -; j_call: TRBJ2-2; d_call: -; v_call: TRBV15; cdr3_nt: TGTGCCACCAGCAGGGATTCGCGGGCGGGCACCGGGGAGCTGTTTTTT; cdr3_aa: CATSRDSRAGTGELFF
clone_size: -; j_call: TRBJ2-7; d_call: TRBD2; v_call: TRBV20-1; cdr3_nt: TGCAGTGCTAAACCCCCCGGACTAGCGGGAGGCGAGCAGTACTTC; cdr3_aa: CSAKPPGLAGGEQYF
clone_size: many; j_call: TRBJ1-3; d_call: -; v_call: TRBV12-3/TRBV12-4; cdr3_nt: TGTGCCAGTCGGTATGGAAACACCATATATTTT; cdr3_aa: CASRYGNTIYF
clone_size: many; j_call: TRBJ1-5; d_call: TRBD1; v_call: TRBV28; cdr3_nt: TGTGCCAGCATCCTAGACAGGGTGCGCAATCAGCCCCAGCATTTT; cdr3_aa: CASILDRVRNQPQHF
clone_size: many; j_call: TRBJ2-3; d_call: -; v_call: TRBV7-2; cdr3_nt: TGTGCCAGCAGCTTAGCGCCTGGGGCCCACACAGATACGCAGTATTTT; cdr3_aa: CASSLAPGAHTDTQYF
clone_size: many; j_call: TRBJ1-5; d_call: -; v_call: TRBV7-2; cdr3_nt: TGTGCCAGCACTTGGGCCAATCAGCCCCAGCATTTT; cdr3_aa: CASTWANQPQHF
clone_size: few; j_call: TRBJ2-3; d_call: -; v_call: TRBV29-1; cdr3_nt: TGCAGCGTTGGGGCCGATAACACAGATACGCAGTATTTT; cdr3_aa: CSVGADNTDTQYF
clone_size: -; j_call: TRBJ2-5; d_call: -; v_call: TRBV20-1; cdr3_nt: TGCAGTGCCCCCGGGAGCGGGGAGACCCAGTACTTC; cdr3_aa: CSAPGSGETQYF
clone_size: many; j_call: TRBJ2-3; d_call: TRBD1; v_call: TRBV12-3/TRBV12-4; cdr3_nt: TGTGCCAGCAGTTTAAGGACAGGGAGGACAGATACGCAGTATTTT; cdr3_aa: CASSLRTGRTDTQYF
clone_size: many; j_call: TRBJ2-5; d_call: -; v_call: TRBV28; cdr3_nt: TGTGCCAGCAGTTTATCCTCACTTAAAGAGACCCAGTACTTC; cdr3_aa: CASSLSSLKETQYF
clone_size: few; j_call: TRBJ1-1; d_call: -; v_call: TRBV14; cdr3_nt: TGTGCCAGCAGTGAGGGGGGCACTGAAGCTTTCTTT; cdr3_aa: CASSEGGTEAFF
clone_size: -; j_call: TRBJ2-7; d_call: TRBD2; v_call: TRBV13; cdr3_nt: TGTGCCAGCAGCTTAGGCGTATTGGGACTAAGATCCTACGAGCAGTACTTC; cdr3_aa: CASSLGVLGLRSYEQYF
clone_size: -; j_call: TRBJ1-1; d_call: -; v_call: TRBV29-1; cdr3_nt: TGCAGCGCTGCGGCTCTAACCAACGGTGAAGCTTTCTTT; cdr3_aa: CSAAALTNGEAFF
clone_size: -; j_call: TRBJ2-7; d_call: TRBD1; v_call: TRBV29-1; cdr3_nt: TGCAGCGGGGGACAGGGATACAACGAGCAGTACTTC; cdr3_aa: CSGGQGYNEQYF
clone_size: few; j_call: TRBJ2-1; d_call: TRBD2; v_call: TRBV20-1; cdr3_nt: TGCAGTGCTCAGACTAGCGCTTACAATGAGCAGTTCTTC; cdr3_aa: CSAQTSAYNEQFF
clone_size: few; j_call: TRBJ2-6; d_call: -; v_call: TRBV5-5; cdr3_nt: TGTGCCAGCAGCTTGGCCTCTGGGGCCAACGTCCTGACTTTC; cdr3_aa: CASSLASGANVLTF